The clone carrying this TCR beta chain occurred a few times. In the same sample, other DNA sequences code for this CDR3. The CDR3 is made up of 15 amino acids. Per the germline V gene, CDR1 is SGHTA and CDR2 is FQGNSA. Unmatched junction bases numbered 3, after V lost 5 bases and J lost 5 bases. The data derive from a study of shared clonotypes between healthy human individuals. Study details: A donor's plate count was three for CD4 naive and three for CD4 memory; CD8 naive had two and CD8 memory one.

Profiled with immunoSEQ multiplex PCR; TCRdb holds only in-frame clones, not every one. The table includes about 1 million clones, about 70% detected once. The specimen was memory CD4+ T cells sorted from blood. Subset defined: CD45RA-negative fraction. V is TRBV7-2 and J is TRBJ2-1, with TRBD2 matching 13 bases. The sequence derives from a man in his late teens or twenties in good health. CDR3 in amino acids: CASSLGLAGNNEQFF. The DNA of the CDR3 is TGTGCCAGCAGCCTGGGACTAGCGGGGAACAATGAGCAGTTCTTC.